This T cell receptor (beta chain) was obtained from a study of response to subunit inactivated influenza vaccine. This CDR3 spans 13 amino acids. Germline-derived CDR1 and CDR2 are MNHNS and SASEGT. The germline V and J ends were trimmed by 8 bases and 3 bases, with 13 bases remaining between them. From the RT-PCR reads, TCRdb called clonotypes with MiXCR, one entry per CDR3 protein. Altogether around 160,000 distinct CDR3 sequences are present, 11% being singletons, with the ten largest covering approximately 13%. Study results and caveats: The authors proposed limited new T cell recruitment per seasonal influenza vaccination.

In this sample, this clonotype turned up many times. Its antigen is unknown. This TCR was recovered from a middle-aged man who received an inactivated influenza vaccine. J is TRBJ1-2 and V is TRBV6-1; D is unclear. The source was non-naive T cells sorted from PBMCs, collected 45 days after vaccination. CDR3 coding DNA: TGTGCCAGCGCCCCCCGGGATGACTATGGCTACACCTTC. This sequence encodes CASAPRDDYGYTF.